This TCR beta chain stems from a study of blood T cell dynamics during melanoma immunotherapy. Across the study: Patients with metastatic melanoma got pembrolizumab or nivolumab-ipilimumab as first-line care.

TCRdb's table, derived via immunoSEQ multiplex PCR, lists solely in-frame clones and lacks some. The sample consists of some 15,000 clones, 65% to 85% of them appearing once. Time point: pre-treatment baseline. Patients had no prior systemic cancer treatment, immunosuppressants or other active cancers. The CDR3 has 13 amino acids. The germline gives CDR1 SEHNR, CDR2 FQNEAQ (reference sequence). Trimming shortened V by 7 bases and J by 3 bases, and 9 bases separated the two germline ends. This TCR derives from a human donor with melanoma. This chain links TRBV7-9 with TRBJ2-2, with D uncertain. Specimen: blood, collected from a patient treated with checkpoint blockade. CDR3 loop: CASTDTYTGELFF. The CDR3 nucleotides read TGTGCCAGCACCGATACTTACACCGGGGAGCTGTTTTTT.